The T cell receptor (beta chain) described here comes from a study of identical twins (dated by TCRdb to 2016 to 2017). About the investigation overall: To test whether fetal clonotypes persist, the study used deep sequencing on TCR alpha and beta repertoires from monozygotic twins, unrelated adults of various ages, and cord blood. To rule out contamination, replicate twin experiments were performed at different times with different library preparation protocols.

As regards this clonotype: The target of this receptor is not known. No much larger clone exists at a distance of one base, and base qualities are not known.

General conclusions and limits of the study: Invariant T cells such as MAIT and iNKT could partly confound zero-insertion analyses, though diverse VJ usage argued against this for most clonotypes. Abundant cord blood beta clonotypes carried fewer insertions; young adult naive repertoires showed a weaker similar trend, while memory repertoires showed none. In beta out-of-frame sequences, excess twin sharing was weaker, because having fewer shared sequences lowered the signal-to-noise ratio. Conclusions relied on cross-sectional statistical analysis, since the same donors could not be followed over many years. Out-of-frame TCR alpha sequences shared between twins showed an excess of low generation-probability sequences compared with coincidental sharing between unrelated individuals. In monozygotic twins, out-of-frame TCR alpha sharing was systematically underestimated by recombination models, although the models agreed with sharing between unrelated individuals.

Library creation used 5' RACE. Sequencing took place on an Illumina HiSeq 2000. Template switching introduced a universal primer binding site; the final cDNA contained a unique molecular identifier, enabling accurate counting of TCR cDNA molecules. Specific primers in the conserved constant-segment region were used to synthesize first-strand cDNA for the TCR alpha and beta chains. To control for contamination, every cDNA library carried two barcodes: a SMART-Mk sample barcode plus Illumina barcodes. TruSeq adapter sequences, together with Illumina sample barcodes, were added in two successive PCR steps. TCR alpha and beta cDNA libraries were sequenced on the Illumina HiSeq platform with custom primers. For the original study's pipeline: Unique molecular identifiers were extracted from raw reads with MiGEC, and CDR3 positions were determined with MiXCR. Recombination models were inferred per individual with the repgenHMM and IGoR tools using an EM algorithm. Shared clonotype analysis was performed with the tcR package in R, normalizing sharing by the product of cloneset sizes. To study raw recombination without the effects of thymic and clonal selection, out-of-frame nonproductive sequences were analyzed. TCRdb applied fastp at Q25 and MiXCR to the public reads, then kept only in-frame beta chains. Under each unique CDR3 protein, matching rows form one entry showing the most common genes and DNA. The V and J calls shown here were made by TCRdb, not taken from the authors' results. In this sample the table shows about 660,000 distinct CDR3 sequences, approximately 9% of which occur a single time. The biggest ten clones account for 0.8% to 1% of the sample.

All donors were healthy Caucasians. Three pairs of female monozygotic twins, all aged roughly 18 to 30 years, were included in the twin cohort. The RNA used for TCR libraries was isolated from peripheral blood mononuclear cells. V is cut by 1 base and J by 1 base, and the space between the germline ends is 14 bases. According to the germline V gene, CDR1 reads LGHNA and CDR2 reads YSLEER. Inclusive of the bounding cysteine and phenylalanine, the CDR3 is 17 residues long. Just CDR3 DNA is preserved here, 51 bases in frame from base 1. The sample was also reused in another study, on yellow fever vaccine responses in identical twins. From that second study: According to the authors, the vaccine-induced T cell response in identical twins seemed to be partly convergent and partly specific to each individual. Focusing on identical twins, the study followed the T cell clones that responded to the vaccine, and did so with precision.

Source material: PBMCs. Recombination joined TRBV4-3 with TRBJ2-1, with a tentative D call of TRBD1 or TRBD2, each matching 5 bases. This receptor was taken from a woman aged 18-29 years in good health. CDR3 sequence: CASSQGIGAKSYNEQFF. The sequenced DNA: TGCGCCAGCAGCCAAGGTATCGGGGCGAAGTCCTACAATGAGCAGTTCTTC.